This T cell receptor beta chain emerged from a study of T cell clusters in autoimmune cytopenias. Multiplex touch-down PCR amplified TRB using TRB-A and TRB-B pools in one tube. TCRdb reprocessed the multiplex PCR reads, keeping one entry per CDR3 protein, no DNA. Its table records roughly 3,000 distinct CDR3 sequences. Roughly 38,000 genome equivalents of blood DNA were amplified for TRB. From germline, CDR1 is MNHEY and CDR2 SVGEGT. The CDR3 loop spans 15 amino acids. This clonotype is deemed medium-sized (0.01 to 0.1%) by its frequency. Material for sequencing was peripheral blood. The receptor was isolated from a human donor with an autoimmune cytopenia or autoimmune hepatitis (not recorded which). The genes are TRBV6-2 or TRBV6-3 and TRBJ2-3. The CDR3 is CASSYWKGTTDTQYF.